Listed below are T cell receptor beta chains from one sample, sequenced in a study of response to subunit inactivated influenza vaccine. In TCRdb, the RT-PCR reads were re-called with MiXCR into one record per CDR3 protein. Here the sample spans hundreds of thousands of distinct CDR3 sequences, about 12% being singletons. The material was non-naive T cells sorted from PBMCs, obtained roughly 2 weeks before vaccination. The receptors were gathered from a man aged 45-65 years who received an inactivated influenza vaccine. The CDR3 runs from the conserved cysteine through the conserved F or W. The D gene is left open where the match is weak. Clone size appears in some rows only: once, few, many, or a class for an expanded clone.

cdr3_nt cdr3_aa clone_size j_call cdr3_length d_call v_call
TGCAGTGCTAGAGATCTGACAGGGCCTGCTTATGGCTACACCTTC CSARDLTGPAYGYTF few TRBJ1-2 15 TRBD1 TRBV20-1
TGCAGTGCTAGAGAGAGCTGGGGAGGGCTAGCGGCCCAGTACTTC CSARESWGGLAAQYF few TRBJ2-5 15 TRBD2 TRBV20-1
TGTGCCAGCAGCAAGGACAGGGGTGGCACTGAAGCTTTCTTT CASSKDRGGTEAFF few TRBJ1-1 14 TRBD1 TRBV7-2
TGTGCCAGCAGCCCCGGGGCCAATCAGCCCCAGCATTTT CASSPGANQPQHF - TRBJ1-5 13 - TRBV7-9
TGTGCCAGCAGTGCTAACACTGGGGAAAAACTGTTTTTT CASSANTGEKLFF few TRBJ1-4 13 - TRBV25-1
TGTGCCAGCAGCCTCCGACAGGGCACAGATACGCAGTATTTT CASSLRQGTDTQYF many TRBJ2-3 14 - TRBV7-2
TGTGCTAGCAGCTTTGCACCTAACACTGAAGCTTTCTTT CASSFAPNTEAFF - TRBJ1-1 13 - TRBV7-7
TGCAGCGTTGGTGCCTTCCTCTACAATGAGCAGTTCTTC CSVGAFLYNEQFF few TRBJ2-1 13 - TRBV29-1
TGTGCCAGCAGACCTCCGGGACAGCTATCTGGGGCCAACGTCCTGACTTTC CASRPPGQLSGANVLTF few TRBJ2-6 17 TRBD1 TRBV12-3/TRBV12-4
TGTGCCAGCAGTTTGACAGGTTACGTCGTAGGCTACACCTTC CASSLTGYVVGYTF many TRBJ1-2 14 - TRBV28
TGTGCCATCAGTGAACGGGCCCCCAACCTCCTCGAGCAGTACTTC CAISERAPNLLEQYF few TRBJ2-7 15 - TRBV10-3
TGCAGCGCCCTCATAGGGGGCGAATATGGCTACACCTTC CSALIGGEYGYTF - TRBJ1-2 13 TRBD1 TRBV29-1
TGCAGTGCTAAGTCCCCGGTCTCGGGACTCGAGACCCAGTACTTC CSAKSPVSGLETQYF few TRBJ2-5 15 - TRBV20-1
TGTGCCAGCAGTTTAAGTACTTTTTCCTACGAGCAGTACTTC CASSLSTFSYEQYF - TRBJ2-7 14 - TRBV28
TGCAGTGCTAGAGATCCGGGACTAGAGGGTTGGAAAGAGACCCAGTACTTC CSARDPGLEGWKETQYF few TRBJ2-5 17 TRBD2 TRBV20-1
TGTGCCAGCAGCTACAGGGGGATAAACACCGGGGAGCTGTTTTTT CASSYRGINTGELFF - TRBJ2-2 15 TRBD1 TRBV28
TGTGCCAGCAGTTCCTACGGGACTTTCAGCTCCTACAATGAGCAGTTCTTC CASSSYGTFSSYNEQFF many TRBJ2-1 17 - TRBV12-3/TRBV12-4
TGCGCCAGCAGCTTAACCGGGGGCCAAAATCAGCCCCAGCATTTT CASSLTGGQNQPQHF many TRBJ1-5 15 - TRBV5-1
TGTGCCAGCAGTTTAGGGCGGGTCTACGAGCAGTACTTC CASSLGRVYEQYF few TRBJ2-7 13 - TRBV28
TGCGCCAGCAGCCAAACCTCGGTGGGCTCCTACGAGCAGTACTTC CASSQTSVGSYEQYF - TRBJ2-7 15 - TRBV4-1
TGTGCCACCAGCAAGGGACTAGCGGGGGGGGCAGATACGCAGTATTTT CATSKGLAGGADTQYF few TRBJ2-3 16 TRBD2 TRBV15
TGCAGTGCTCTCACAGAAGAAGCTTTCTTT CSALTEEAFF - TRBJ1-1 10 - TRBV20-1
TGCAGTCCATTGGACAATGAGCAGTTCTTC CSPLDNEQFF - TRBJ2-1 10 - TRBV20-1
TGTGCCAGCAGTGAGCCTCCGTGGGAGCAGTACTTC CASSEPPWEQYF - TRBJ2-7 12 - TRBV2
TGCAGTCTCACTAGCGGGGGCAAAGAGACCCAGTACTTC CSLTSGGKETQYF - TRBJ2-5 13 TRBD2 TRBV20-1
TGTGCCAGCAGTTTAGCGAACAGACAAGAGACCCAGTACTTC CASSLANRQETQYF few TRBJ2-5 14 - TRBV12-3/TRBV12-4
TGTGCCAGCAGTTTACGGTCAGGGCCCTACAATGAGCAGTTCTTC CASSLRSGPYNEQFF many TRBJ2-1 15 - TRBV6-5
TGTGCCAGCACTGAAGCCAGAGGACAGATGAACACTGAAGCTTTCTTT CASTEARGQMNTEAFF - TRBJ1-1 16 - TRBV2
TGCGCCAGCAGCCAATCCTCTGGCGGGGTGGGGGCCAAAAACATTCAGTACTTC CASSQSSGGVGAKNIQYF - TRBJ2-4 18 - TRBV4-3
TGCAGTGCTTCTCAGGGGGCCCAGTCCGACGAGCAGTACTTC CSASQGAQSDEQYF - TRBJ2-7 14 TRBD1 TRBV20-1
TGCGCCAGCAGCTATAGCGGGGGCTCCTACGAGCAGTACTTC CASSYSGGSYEQYF many TRBJ2-7 14 TRBD2 TRBV5-1
TGTGCCAGCAGTGTGGCGGGAAATTACGAGCAGTACTTC CASSVAGNYEQYF - TRBJ2-7 13 - TRBV2
TGCGCCAGCAGCATTGACGGGCCCTCTGGGGCCAACGTCCTGACTTTC CASSIDGPSGANVLTF - TRBJ2-6 16 - TRBV5-1
TGTGCCAGCAGCTTGGGGACCCACAGCACAGATACGCAGTATTTT CASSLGTHSTDTQYF few TRBJ2-3 15 - TRBV7-2
TGTGCCAGCAGCTTCGACGGAAGTGAGCAGTTCTTC CASSFDGSEQFF - TRBJ2-1 12 - TRBV7-2
TGTGCCAGCAGTGCTCCAGGGGACGTAGCTAACTATGGCTACACCTTC CASSAPGDVANYGYTF - TRBJ1-2 16 - TRBV12-3/TRBV12-4
TGTGCCAGCAGCGCGACAGGTTCGGGACGAGGGACGCAGTATTTT CASSATGSGRGTQYF few TRBJ2-3 15 - TRBV28
TGTGCCAGTAGTATTCGGGCCGGATACTACGAGCAGTACTTC CASSIRAGYYEQYF few TRBJ2-7 14 - TRBV19
TGTGCCATCAGTGTGGCGGTCCTGGAGACCCAGTACTTC CAISVAVLETQYF - TRBJ2-5 13 - TRBV10-3
TGTGCCAGCAGCTTAGATTCCCTATCACAGGGAACGCAGTATTTT CASSLDSLSQGTQYF few TRBJ2-3 15 - TRBV7-2
TGCACCGTGGGGGGTCGGAACACTGAAGCTTTCTTT CTVGGRNTEAFF few TRBJ1-1 12 - TRBV20-1
TGTGCCAGCAGTACTATCCACGGACCAAGTAGCAATCAGCCCCAGCATTTT CASSTIHGPSSNQPQHF many TRBJ1-5 17 - TRBV28
TGTGCCAGCAGTAAAACGACCCCCTACGAGCAGTACTTC CASSKTTPYEQYF many TRBJ2-7 13 - TRBV2
TGCAGTGCTGGGGGACTAGCGGGAGCAGATACGCAGTATTTT CSAGGLAGADTQYF many TRBJ2-3 14 TRBD2 TRBV20-1
TGTGCCAGCAGTTCGCGGGGAAACACCATATATTTT CASSSRGNTIYF - TRBJ1-3 12 - TRBV28
TGTGCCAGCAAAGTTCCCGGCGGAAGCTCCTACGAGCAGTACTTC CASKVPGGSSYEQYF - TRBJ2-7 15 - TRBV6-2/TRBV6-3
TGTGCCAGCAGTCCCAGTGTCGTGGGGAAAATCAGCACAGATACGCAGTATTTT CASSPSVVGKISTDTQYF many TRBJ2-3 18 - TRBV12-3/TRBV12-4
TGTGCCAGCAGTTCTCGGACTAGCGGAGGCACAGATACGCAGTATTTT CASSSRTSGGTDTQYF many TRBJ2-3 16 TRBD2 TRBV12-3/TRBV12-4
TGTGCCAGCAGATGGGGACAGGAGGATACCTACGAGCAGTACTTC CASRWGQEDTYEQYF few TRBJ2-7 15 TRBD1 TRBV6-1
TGCGCCAGCAGCCAAGATCTGACAGGAGGCAATCAGCCCCAGCATTTT CASSQDLTGGNQPQHF many TRBJ1-5 16 - TRBV4-3
TGTGCCAGCAGACGAGCGGGAGGTAGAGTAGAGACCCAGTACTTC CASRRAGGRVETQYF - TRBJ2-5 15 TRBD2 TRBV6-1
TGTGCCAGCAGGGGACGGGGGACAAACTATGGCTACACCTTC CASRGRGTNYGYTF - TRBJ1-2 14 - TRBV6-1
TGTGCCAGCAGTCTAGCGGGCCCCCCCTACAATGAGCAGTTCTTC CASSLAGPPYNEQFF - TRBJ2-1 15 TRBD2 TRBV6-2/TRBV6-3
TGTGCCAGCAGCGTAGAAACGGGTTACGAGCAGTACTTC CASSVETGYEQYF - TRBJ2-7 13 - TRBV9
TGTGCCAGCAGTCAGGACAGCTTAGGTCAGCCCCAGCATTTT CASSQDSLGQPQHF many TRBJ1-5 14 - TRBV12-3/TRBV12-4
TGTGCCAGCAGTCTTGGGTCCAGGTACAATGAGCAGTTCTTC CASSLGSRYNEQFF - TRBJ2-1 14 - TRBV13
TGCAGCGTTGAATGGGGGTCCGGGGAGCTGTTTTTT CSVEWGSGELFF many TRBJ2-2 12 - TRBV29-1